This T cell receptor (beta chain) was recovered during a study of shared clonotypes between healthy human individuals. Looking at the study overall: Every donor yielded three CD4 naive, three CD4 memory, two CD8 naive and one CD8 memory plate.

Donors were healthy HIV-negative adults without recent acute infections or vaccinations. In germline, CDR1 is SGHNT, CDR2 YENEEA. V lost 5 bases and J 5 bases, leaving 7 bases between the germline ends. There are 12 residues in the CDR3. Whole-study results and caveats: In general, naive subsets displayed greater estimated richness than memory subsets did. Having only a few donors restricted how much genetic and exposure-history diversity was captured.

Comment on this clone: The antigen remains undetermined.

Clones were read by immunoSEQ multiplex PCR, and TCRdb kept only the in-frame ones, dropping some. The sample has 190,000 or so clones, approximately 62% seen once. This TCR derives from a man under 40 in good health. The rearrangement links TRBV11-3 to TRBJ2-1; no clear D gene. Sequencing used memory CD4+ T cells sorted from blood. Subset described: CD45RA-negative fraction. The CDR3 protein is CASSPAHNEQFF. CDR3 nucleotide sequence: TGTGCCAGCAGCCCGGCCCACAATGAGCAGTTCTTC.